This T cell receptor beta chain was observed in a study of blood T cell repertoires in COVID-19. About the research overall: Nucleic acid was either cDNA or gDNA, and it came from T cells, B-cell-depleted T cells, or PBMCs.

This CDR3 is built from 15 residues. CDR1 WSHSY and CDR2 SAAADI come from the germline V gene. V gave up 6 bases and J gave up 4 bases; unmatched junction bases: 9. The assay was immunoSEQ multiplex PCR, and TCRdb's table has in-frame clones only and misses some. This sample carries 150,000 to 200,000 clones, 86% of them seen once, and the ten largest clones take 7.5% to 10%. This TCR derives from a man aged 50-60 years with active or convalescent COVID-19. Material for sequencing was peripheral blood. J is TRBJ1-2 and V is TRBV10-2, with 9 nucleotides matching TRBD1. CDR3 in amino acids: CASSERMGQGYGYTF. CDR3 sequence (DNA): TGCGCCAGCAGCGAAAGGATGGGACAGGGCTATGGCTACACCTTC.